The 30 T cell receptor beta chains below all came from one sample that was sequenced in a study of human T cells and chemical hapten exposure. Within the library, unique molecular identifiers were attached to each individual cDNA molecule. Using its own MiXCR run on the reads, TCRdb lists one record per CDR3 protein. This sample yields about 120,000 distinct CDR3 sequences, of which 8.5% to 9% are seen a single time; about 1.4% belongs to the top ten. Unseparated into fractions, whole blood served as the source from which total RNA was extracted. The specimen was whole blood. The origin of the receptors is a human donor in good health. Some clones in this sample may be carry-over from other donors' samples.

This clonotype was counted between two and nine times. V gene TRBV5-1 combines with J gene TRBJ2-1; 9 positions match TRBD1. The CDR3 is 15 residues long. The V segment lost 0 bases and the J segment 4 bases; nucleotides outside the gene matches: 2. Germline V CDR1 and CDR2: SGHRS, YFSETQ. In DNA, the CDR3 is TGCGCCAGCAGCTTGGGGACAGGGGATTACAATGAGCAGTTCTTC. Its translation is CASSLGTGDYNEQFF.

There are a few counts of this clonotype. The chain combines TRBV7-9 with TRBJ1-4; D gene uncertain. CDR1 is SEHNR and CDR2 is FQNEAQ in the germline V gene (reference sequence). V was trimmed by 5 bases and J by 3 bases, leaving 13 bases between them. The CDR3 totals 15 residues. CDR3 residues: CASSPVGSSNEKLFF. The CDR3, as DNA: TGTGCCAGCAGCCCGGTGGGGTCGTCTAATGAAAAACTGTTTTTT.

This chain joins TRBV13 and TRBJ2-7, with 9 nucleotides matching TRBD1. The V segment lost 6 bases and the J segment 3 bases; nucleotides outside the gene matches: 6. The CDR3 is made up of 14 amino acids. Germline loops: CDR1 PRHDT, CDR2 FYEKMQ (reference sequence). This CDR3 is CASRTTGQGYEQYF. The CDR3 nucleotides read TGTGCCAGCAGGACTACGGGACAGGGCTACGAGCAGTACTTC.

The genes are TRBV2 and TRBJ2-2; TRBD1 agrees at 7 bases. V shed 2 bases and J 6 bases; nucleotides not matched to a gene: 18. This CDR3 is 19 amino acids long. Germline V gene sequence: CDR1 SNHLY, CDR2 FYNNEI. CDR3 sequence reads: CASSETGTGTEVVAGELFF. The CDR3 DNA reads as TGTGCCAGCAGTGAAACCGGGACCGGGACAGAGGTCGTGGCCGGGGAGCTGTTTTTT. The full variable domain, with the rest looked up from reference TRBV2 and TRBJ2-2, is EPEVTQTPSHQVTQMGQEVILRCVPISNHLYFYWYRQILGQKVEFLVSFYNNEISEKSEIFDDQFSVERPDGSNFTLKIRSTKLEDSAMYFCASSETGTGTEVVAGELFFGEGSRLTVL.

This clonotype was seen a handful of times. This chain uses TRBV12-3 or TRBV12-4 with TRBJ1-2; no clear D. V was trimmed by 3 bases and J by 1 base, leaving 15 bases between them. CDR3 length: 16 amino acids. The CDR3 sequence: CASSFGRSNFNYGYTF. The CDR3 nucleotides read TGTGCCAGCAGTTTCGGACGGAGTAACTTTAACTATGGCTACACCTTC.

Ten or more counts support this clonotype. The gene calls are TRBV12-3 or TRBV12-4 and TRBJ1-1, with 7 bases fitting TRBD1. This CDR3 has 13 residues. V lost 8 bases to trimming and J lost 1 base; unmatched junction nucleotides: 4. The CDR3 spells CASLGTENTEAFF. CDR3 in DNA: TGTGCCAGCCTCGGGACAGAGAACACTGAAGCTTTCTTT.

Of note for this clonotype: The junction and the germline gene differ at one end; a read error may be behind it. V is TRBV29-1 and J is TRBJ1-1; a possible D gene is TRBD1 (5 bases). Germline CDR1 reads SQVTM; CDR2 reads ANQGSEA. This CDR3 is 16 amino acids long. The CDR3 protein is CRVEDVLGPMNTEAFF. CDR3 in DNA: TGCAGAGTTGAAGATGTTCTGGGGCCCATGAACACTGAAGCTTTCTTT. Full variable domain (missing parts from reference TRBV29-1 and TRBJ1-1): SAVISQKPSRDICQRGTSLTIQCQVDSQVTMMFWYRQQPGQSLTLIATANQGSEATYESGFVIDKFPISRPNLTFSTLTVSNMSPEDSSIYLCRVEDVLGPMNTEAFFGQGTRLTVV.

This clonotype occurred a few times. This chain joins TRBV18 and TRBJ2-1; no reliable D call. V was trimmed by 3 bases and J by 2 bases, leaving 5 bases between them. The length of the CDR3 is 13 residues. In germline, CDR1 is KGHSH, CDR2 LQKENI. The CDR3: CASSPLTYNEQFF. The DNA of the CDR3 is TGTGCCAGCTCACCCTTGACCTACAATGAGCAGTTCTTC.

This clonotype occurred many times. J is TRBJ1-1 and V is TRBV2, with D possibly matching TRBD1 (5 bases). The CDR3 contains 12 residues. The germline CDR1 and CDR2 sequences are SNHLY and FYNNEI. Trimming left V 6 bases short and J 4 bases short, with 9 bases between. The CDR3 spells CASSGTTTEAFF. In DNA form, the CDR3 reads TGTGCCAGCAGCGGGACTACCACTGAAGCTTTCTTT.

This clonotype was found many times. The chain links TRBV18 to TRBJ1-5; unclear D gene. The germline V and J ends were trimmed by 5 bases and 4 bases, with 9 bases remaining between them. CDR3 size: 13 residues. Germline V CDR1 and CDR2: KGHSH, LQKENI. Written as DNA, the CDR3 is TGTGCCAGCTCATTCACGGTTAATCAGCCCCAGCATTTT. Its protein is CASSFTVNQPQHF.

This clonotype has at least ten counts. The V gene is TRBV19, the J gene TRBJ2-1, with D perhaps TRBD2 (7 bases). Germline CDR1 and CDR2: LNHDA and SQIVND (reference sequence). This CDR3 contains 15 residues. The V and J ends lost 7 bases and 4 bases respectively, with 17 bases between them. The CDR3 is CASTPVQGGYNEQFF. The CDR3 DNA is TGTGCCAGTACCCCAGTACAGGGAGGGTACAATGAGCAGTTCTTC. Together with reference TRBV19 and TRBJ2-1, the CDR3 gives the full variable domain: DGGITQSPKYLFRKEGQNVTLSCEQNLNHDAMYWYRQDPGQGLRLIYYSQIVNDFQKGDIAEGYSVSREKKESFPLTVTSAQKNPTAFYLCASTPVQGGYNEQFFGPGTRLTVL.

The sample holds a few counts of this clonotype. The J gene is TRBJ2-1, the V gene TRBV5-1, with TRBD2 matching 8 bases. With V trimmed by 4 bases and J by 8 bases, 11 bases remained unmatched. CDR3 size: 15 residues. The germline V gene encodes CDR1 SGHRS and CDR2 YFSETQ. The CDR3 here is CASSQQGSGSYEQFF. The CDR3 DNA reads TGCGCCAGCAGCCAGCAGGGGAGCGGGAGCTATGAGCAGTTCTTC.

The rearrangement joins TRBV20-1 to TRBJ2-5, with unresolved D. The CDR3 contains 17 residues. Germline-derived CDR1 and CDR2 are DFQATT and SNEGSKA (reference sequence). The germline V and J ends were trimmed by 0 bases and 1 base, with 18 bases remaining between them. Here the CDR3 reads CSARDYRTPGSQETQYF. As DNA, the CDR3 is TGCAGTGCTAGAGATTATCGAACGCCCGGTTCCCAAGAGACCCAGTACTTC.

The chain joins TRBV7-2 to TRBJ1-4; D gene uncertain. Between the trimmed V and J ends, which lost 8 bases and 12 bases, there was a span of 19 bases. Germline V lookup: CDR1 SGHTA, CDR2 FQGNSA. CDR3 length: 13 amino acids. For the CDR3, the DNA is TGTGCCAGCGGAAGACCGCCTTCGCAAGAACTGTTTTTT. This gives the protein CASGRPPSQELFF.

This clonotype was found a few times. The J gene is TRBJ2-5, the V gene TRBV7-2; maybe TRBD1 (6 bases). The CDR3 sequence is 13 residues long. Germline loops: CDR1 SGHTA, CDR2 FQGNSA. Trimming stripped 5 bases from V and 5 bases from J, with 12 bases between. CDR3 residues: CASSLGHMETQYF. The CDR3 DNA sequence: TGTGCCAGCAGCCTGGGACATATGGAGACCCAGTACTTC.

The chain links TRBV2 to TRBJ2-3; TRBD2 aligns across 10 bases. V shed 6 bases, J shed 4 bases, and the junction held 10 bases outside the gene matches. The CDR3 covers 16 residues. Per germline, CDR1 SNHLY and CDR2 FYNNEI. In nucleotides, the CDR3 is TGTGCCAGCAGAGCTAGCGGGAGAGAGGAGGCAGATACGCAGTATTTT. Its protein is CASRASGREEADTQYF.

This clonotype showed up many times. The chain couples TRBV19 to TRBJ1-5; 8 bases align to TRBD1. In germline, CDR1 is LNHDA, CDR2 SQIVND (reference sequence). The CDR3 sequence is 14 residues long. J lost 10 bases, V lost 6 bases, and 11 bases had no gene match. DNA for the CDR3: TGTGCCAGTAGCCCCGGGACAGGCTTTTCTCCCCAGCATTTT. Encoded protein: CASSPGTGFSPQHF.

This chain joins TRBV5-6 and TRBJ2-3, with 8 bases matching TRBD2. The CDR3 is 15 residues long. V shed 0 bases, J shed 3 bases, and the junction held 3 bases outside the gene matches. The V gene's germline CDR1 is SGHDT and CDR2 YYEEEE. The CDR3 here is CASSLVSSGTDTQYF. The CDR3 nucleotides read TGTGCCAGCAGCTTGGTTTCTAGCGGGACAGATACGCAGTATTTT. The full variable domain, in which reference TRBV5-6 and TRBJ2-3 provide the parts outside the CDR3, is DAGVTQSPTHLIKTRGQQVTLRCSPKSGHDTVSWYQQALGQGPQFIFQYYEEEERQRGNFPDRFSGHQFPNYSSELNVNALLLGDSALYLCASSLVSSGTDTQYFGPGTRLTVL.

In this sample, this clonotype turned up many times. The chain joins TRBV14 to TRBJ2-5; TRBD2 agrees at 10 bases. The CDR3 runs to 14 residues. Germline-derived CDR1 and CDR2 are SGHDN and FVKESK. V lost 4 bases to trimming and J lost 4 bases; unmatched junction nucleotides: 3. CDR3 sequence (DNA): TGTGCCAGCAGCCCTAGCGGGAGAGGAGAGACCCAGTACTTC. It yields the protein CASSPSGRGETQYF.

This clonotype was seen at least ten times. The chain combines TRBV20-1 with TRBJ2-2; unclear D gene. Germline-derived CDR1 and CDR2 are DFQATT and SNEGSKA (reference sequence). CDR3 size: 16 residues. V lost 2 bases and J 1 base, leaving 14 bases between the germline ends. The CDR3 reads CSARLGESENTGELFF. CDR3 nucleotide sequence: TGCAGTGCTAGATTAGGAGAATCGGAGAACACCGGGGAGCTGTTTTTT.

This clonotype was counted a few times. CDR3: CASSPGGATDTQYF. In DNA form, the CDR3 reads TGTGCCAGCAGTCCCGGGGGGGCCACAGATACGCAGTATTTT. This chain links TRBV2 with TRBJ2-3, with 8 positions matching TRBD2. V shed 5 bases, J shed 2 bases, and the junction held 3 bases outside the gene matches. This CDR3 region has 14 residues. Germline CDR1 reads SNHLY; CDR2 reads FYNNEI.

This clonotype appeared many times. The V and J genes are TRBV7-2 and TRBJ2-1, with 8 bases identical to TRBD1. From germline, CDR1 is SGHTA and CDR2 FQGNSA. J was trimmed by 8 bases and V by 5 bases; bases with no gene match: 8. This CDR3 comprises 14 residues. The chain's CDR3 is CASSEQGAGDEQFF. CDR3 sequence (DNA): TGTGCCAGCAGCGAGCAGGGGGCTGGCGATGAGCAGTTCTTC.

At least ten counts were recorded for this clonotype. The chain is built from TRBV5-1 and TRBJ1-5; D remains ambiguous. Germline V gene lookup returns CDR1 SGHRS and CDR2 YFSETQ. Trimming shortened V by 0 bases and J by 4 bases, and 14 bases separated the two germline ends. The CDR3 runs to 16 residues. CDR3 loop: CASSLEPGGQNQPQHF. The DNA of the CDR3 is TGCGCCAGCAGCTTGGAGCCGGGAGGGCAAAATCAGCCCCAGCATTTT. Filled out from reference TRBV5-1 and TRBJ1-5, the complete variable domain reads KAGVTQTPRYLIKTRGQQVTLSCSPISGHRSVSWYQQTPGQGLQFLFEYFSETQRNKGNFPGRFSGRQFSNSRSEMNVSTLELGDSALYLCASSLEPGGQNQPQHFGDGTRLSIL.

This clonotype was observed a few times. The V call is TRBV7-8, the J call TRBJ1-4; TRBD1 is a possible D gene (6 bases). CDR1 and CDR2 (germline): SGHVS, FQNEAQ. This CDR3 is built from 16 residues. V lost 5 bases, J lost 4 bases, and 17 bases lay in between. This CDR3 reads CASSAGIGGDNEKLFF. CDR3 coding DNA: TGTGCCAGCAGCGCCGGCATAGGGGGGGATAATGAAAAACTGTTTTTT.

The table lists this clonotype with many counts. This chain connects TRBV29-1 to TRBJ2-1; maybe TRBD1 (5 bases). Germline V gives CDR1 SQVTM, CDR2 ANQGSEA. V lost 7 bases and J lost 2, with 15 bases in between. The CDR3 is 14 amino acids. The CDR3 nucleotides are TGCAGCGCCAACCATGACAGTCCCTACAATGAGCAGTTCTTC. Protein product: CSANHDSPYNEQFF.

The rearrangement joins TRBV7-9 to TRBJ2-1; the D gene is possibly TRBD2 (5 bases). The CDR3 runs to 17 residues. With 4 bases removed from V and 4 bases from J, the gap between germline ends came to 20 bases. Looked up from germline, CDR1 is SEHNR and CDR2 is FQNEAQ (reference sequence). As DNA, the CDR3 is TGTGCCAGCAGCTCACCTATTGTAAGCGGACCATACAATGAGCAGTTCTTC. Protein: CASSSPIVSGPYNEQFF.

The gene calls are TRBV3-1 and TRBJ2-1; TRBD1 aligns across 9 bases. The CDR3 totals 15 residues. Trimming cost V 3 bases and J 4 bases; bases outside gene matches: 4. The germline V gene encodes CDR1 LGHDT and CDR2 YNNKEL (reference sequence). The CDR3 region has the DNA TGTGCCAGCAGCCAGATGGGACAGGGTTACAATGAGCAGTTCTTC. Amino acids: CASSQMGQGYNEQFF.

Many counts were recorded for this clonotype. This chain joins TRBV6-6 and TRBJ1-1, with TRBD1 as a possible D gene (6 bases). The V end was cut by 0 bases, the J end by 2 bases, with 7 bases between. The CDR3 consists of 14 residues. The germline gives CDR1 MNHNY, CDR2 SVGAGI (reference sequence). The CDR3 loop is CASSYSRGNTEAFF. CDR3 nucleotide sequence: TGTGCCAGCAGTTACTCCAGGGGCAACACTGAAGCTTTCTTT.

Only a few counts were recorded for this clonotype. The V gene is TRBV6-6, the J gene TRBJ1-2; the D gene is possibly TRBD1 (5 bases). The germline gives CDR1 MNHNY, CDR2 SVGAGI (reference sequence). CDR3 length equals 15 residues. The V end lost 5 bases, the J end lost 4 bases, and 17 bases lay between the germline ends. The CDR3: CASSPSGPVGYGYTF. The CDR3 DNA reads TGTGCCAGCAGTCCTTCGGGGCCTGTGGGCTATGGCTACACCTTC.

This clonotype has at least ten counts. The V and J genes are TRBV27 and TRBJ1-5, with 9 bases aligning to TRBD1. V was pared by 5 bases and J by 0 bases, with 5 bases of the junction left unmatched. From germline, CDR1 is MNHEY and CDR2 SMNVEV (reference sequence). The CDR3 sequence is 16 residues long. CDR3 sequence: CASSKLGQGSNQPQHF. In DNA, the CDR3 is TGTGCCAGCAGTAAATTGGGACAGGGTAGCAATCAGCCCCAGCATTTT.